Each of the 17 T cell receptor beta chains below was sequenced from the same sample in a study of CD8 T cells in Susac syndrome. An input of 0.5 to 1 ug of RNA was subjected to reverse transcription using random hexamers. TCRdb fed the immunoSEQ multiplex PCR reads into MiXCR, producing one record per CDR3 protein. This table has about 120,000 distinct CDR3 sequences, 80% to 95% appearing once. The sequencing sample was made of CD8+ T cells from PBMCs. The receptors were sampled from a human donor in good health.

V usage is TRBV4-1 and J usage is TRBJ2-2; a weak D match, TRBD2 (5 bases). Per the germline V gene, CDR1 is MGHRA and CDR2 is YSYEKL. The CDR3 is 14 amino acids. V shed 5 bases and J shed 4 bases, with 11 bases lying between them. The CDR3 region is CASSYGLATGELFF. For the CDR3, the DNA is TGCGCCAGCAGCTACGGACTGGCCACCGGGGAGCTGTTTTTT.

The chain carries TRBV11-2 and TRBJ1-1, with D possibly matching TRBD1 (5 bases). Trimming pared 1 base from V and 6 bases from J, leaving 21 bases between. CDR1 is SGHAT, CDR2 FQNNGV, per germline. The CDR3 spans 17 residues. The CDR3 region is CASSLVVAGRQFAEAFF. The CDR3 bases are TGTGCCAGCAGCTTAGTAGTGGCGGGGCGCCAGTTCGCTGAAGCTTTCTTT.

The CDR3 here is CASSPSGTGVHQPQHF. In DNA, the CDR3 is TGTGCCAGCAGCCCCTCCGGAACAGGGGTTCATCAGCCCCAGCATTTT. The rearrangement joins TRBV7-2 to TRBJ1-5; 7 bases match TRBD1. The V segment lost 5 bases and the J segment 5 bases; nucleotides outside the gene matches: 12. The CDR3 length is 16 residues. Germline V lookup: CDR1 SGHTA, CDR2 FQGNSA.

The chain uses TRBV15 and TRBJ2-2; D may be TRBD1 (6 bases). This CDR3 contains 16 residues. The V and J ends lost 8 bases and 6 bases respectively, with 22 bases between them. Germline-derived CDR1 and CDR2 are LNHNV and YYDKDF (reference sequence). The CDR3 sequence is CATLSYDRMGAGELFF. CDR3 DNA sequence: TGTGCCACCCTTTCTTATGACAGGATGGGTGCCGGGGAGCTGTTTTTT.

The genes are TRBV29-1 and TRBJ1-1; D may be TRBD1 (5 bases). There are 10 residues in the CDR3. V dropped 5 bases and J dropped 9 bases, with 10 bases sitting between them. CDR1 and CDR2 from the germline V gene are SQVTM and ANQGSEA. In DNA form, the CDR3 reads TGCAGCGTTTCAGAGGGGAAAGCTTTCTTT. It codes for CSVSEGKAFF.

V usage is TRBV3-1 and J usage is TRBJ2-1, with 7 bases matching TRBD1. V shed 6 bases and J 6 bases; nucleotides not matched to a gene: 8. The CDR3 runs to 14 residues. The germline CDR1 and CDR2 sequences are LGHDT and YNNKEL (reference sequence). This CDR3 reads CASRPTGAPNEQFF. The DNA for the CDR3 is TGTGCCAGCAGACCTACAGGGGCCCCCAATGAGCAGTTCTTC.

The chain employs TRBV5-1 and TRBJ1-3, with D uncertain. Germline V gene sequence: CDR1 SGHRS, CDR2 YFSETQ. Trimming took 1 base from V and 0 from J, leaving 8 bases between them. The CDR3 consists of 15 residues. The CDR3 region is CASSLLGDSGNTIYF. CDR3 coding DNA: TGCGCCAGCAGCTTGCTCGGCGACTCTGGAAACACCATATATTTT.

The chain recombines TRBV2 with TRBJ2-7; D gene unclear. Trimming took off 2 bases at V and 3 bases at J, with 8 bases between the two ends. The V gene's germline CDR1 is SNHLY and CDR2 FYNNEI. The CDR3 extends over 13 amino acids. Written as DNA, the CDR3 is TGTGCCAGCAGTGAAAATTACGGCTACGAGCAGTACTTC. It is translated as CASSENYGYEQYF.

The chain joins TRBV6-1 to TRBJ2-3; 11 bases agree with TRBD2. The CDR3 spans 16 residues. V dropped 8 bases and J dropped 1; count of bases not matched to a gene: 8. Germline CDR1 and CDR2: MNHNS and SASEGT. The CDR3 sequence is CASGSLAGGRTDTQYF. In nucleotides, the CDR3 is TGTGCCAGCGGCAGCCTAGCGGGGGGACGCACAGATACGCAGTATTTT.

V gene TRBV5-1 combines with J gene TRBJ2-7; 11 bases map to TRBD2. From germline, CDR1 is SGHRS and CDR2 YFSETQ. Germline trimming cut 4 bases from V and 3 bases from J; bases unmatched to any gene: 3. There are 14 residues in the CDR3. CDR3: CASSDTSGSYEQYF. CDR3 DNA sequence: TGCGCCAGCAGCGATACTAGCGGGAGCTACGAGCAGTACTTC. The entire variable domain, with the rest obtained from reference TRBV5-1 and TRBJ2-7, is as follows: KAGVTQTPRYLIKTRGQQVTLSCSPISGHRSVSWYQQTPGQGLQFLFEYFSETQRNKGNFPGRFSGRQFSNSRSEMNVSTLELGDSALYLCASSDTSGSYEQYFGPGTRLTVT.

The J gene is TRBJ1-1, the V gene TRBV7-9, with TRBD1 as a possible D gene (6 bases). The V and J ends lost 1 base and 3 bases respectively, with 12 bases between them. CDR3 length equals 15 residues. Germline V gives CDR1 SEHNR, CDR2 FQNEAQ (reference sequence). This CDR3 reads CASSLGGGLDTEAFF. CDR3 bases: TGTGCCAGCAGCTTAGGTGGGGGGCTTGACACTGAAGCTTTCTTT.

This clonotype was detected only a few times. The chain links TRBV6-2 or TRBV6-3 to TRBJ2-5; 10 bases line up with TRBD2. CDR1 is MNHEY and CDR2 is SVGEGT in the germline V gene. Trimming removed 0 bases from V and 2 bases from J; junction bases left unmatched: 6. The CDR3 covers 17 residues. CDR3: CASSYSKASGGQETQYF. CDR3 nucleotide sequence: TGTGCCAGCAGTTACTCAAAGGCTAGCGGGGGACAAGAGACCCAGTACTTC.

V and J are TRBV6-5 and TRBJ1-1; D not certain. The CDR3 sequence is 14 residues long. Germline CDR1 and CDR2: MNHEY and SVGAGI. The ends were cut back, 3 bases at V and 2 bases at J, with 10 bases in the middle. The CDR3: CASSYLGFNTEAFF. For the CDR3, the DNA is TGTGCCAGCAGTTATCTGGGCTTTAACACTGAAGCTTTCTTT.

This chain connects TRBV19 to TRBJ2-3; 11 bases fit TRBD2. Per the germline V gene, CDR1 is LNHDA and CDR2 is SQIVND (reference sequence). V trimming: 3 bases; J trimming: 1 base; junction bases outside the gene matches: 0. The CDR3 consists of 15 residues. CDR3 residues: CASSMTSGGTDTQYF. The CDR3 region has the DNA TGTGCCAGTAGTATGACTAGCGGGGGCACAGATACGCAGTATTTT.

The rearrangement joins TRBV6-2 or TRBV6-3 to TRBJ1-1; D gene ambiguous. There are 14 residues in the CDR3. Trimming pared 7 bases from V and 0 bases from J, leaving 12 bases between. The germline V gene encodes CDR1 MNHEY and CDR2 SVGEGT. As DNA, the CDR3 is TGTGCCAGCAACGGTTACTCCTTGAACACTGAAGCTTTCTTT. Translation: CASNGYSLNTEAFF.

This rearrangement joins TRBV4-1 to TRBJ2-7, with D possibly TRBD1 on 8 matching bases. Deletions cut 3 bases from V and 3 bases from J, with 18 bases between. Per germline, CDR1 MGHRA and CDR2 YSYEKL. The CDR3 extends over 16 amino acids. CDR3 amino acids: CASSQGETGDYYEQYF. The DNA for the CDR3 is TGCGCCAGCAGCCAGGGAGAGACAGGGGACTACTACGAGCAGTACTTC.

The sample holds one count of this clonotype. The rearrangement joins TRBV7-2 to TRBJ1-1; D unclear. The CDR3 spans 14 residues. Germline loops: CDR1 SGHTA, CDR2 FQGNSA. V gave up 3 bases and J gave up 1 base, with 9 bases separating them. CDR3 sequence: CASSFPGRNTEAFF. The CDR3 coding sequence is TGTGCCAGCAGCTTTCCCGGACGGAACACTGAAGCTTTCTTT.